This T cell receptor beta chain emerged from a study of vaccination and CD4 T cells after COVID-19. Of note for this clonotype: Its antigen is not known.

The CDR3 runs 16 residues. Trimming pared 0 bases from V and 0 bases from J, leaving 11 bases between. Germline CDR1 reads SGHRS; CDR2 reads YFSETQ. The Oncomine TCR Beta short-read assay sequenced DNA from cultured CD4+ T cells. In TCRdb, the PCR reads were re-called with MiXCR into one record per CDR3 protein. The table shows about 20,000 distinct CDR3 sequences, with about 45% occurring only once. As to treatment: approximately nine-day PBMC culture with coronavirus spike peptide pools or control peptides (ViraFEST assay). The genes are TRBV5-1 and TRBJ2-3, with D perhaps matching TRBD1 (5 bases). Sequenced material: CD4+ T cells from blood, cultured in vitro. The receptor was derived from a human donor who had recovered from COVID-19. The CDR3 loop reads CASSLDQGASTDTQYF. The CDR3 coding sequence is TGCGCCAGCAGCTTGGATCAGGGCGCTAGCACAGATACGCAGTATTTT.